The rows below give T cell receptor beta chains drawn from one sample of a study of cytomegalovirus exposure and HLA in healthy donors. TCRdb keeps only in-frame clones here, not all; method: immunoSEQ multiplex PCR. The data hold about 190,000 clones, with over 70% observed a single time. The source material was PBMCs. The receptor source for this set is a woman between 18 and 29 years old in good health and CMV-seronegative. The CDR3 runs from the conserved cysteine through the conserved F or W. Each record gives: V gene, J gene, clone size, D gene, CDR3 DNA, CDR3 protein. The D gene is left open where the match is weak. Clone size, where shown, is once, few, many, or a class for clones that have expanded.

TRBV28	TRBJ1-2	-	-	TGTGCCAGCAGTACCGGGATGAATGGCTACACCTTC	CASSTGMNGYTF
TRBV5-1	TRBJ2-2	-	TRBD1	TGCGCCAGCAGCTTGGGATCGGACAGGGTTACGACCGGGGAGCTGTTTTTT	CASSLGSDRVTTGELFF
TRBV14	TRBJ2-6	-	-	TGTGCCAGCAGCCCGCCCTTCAGTTGGTCTGGGGCCAACGTCCTGACTTTC	CASSPPFSWSGANVLTF
TRBV29-1	TRBJ1-3	-	-	TGCAGCGTTGAACACCGGAACACCATATATTTT	CSVEHRNTIYF
TRBV18	TRBJ1-5	-	TRBD1	TGTGCCAGCTCACCGGGGACAGGCGGTTATAGCAATCAGCCCCAGCATTTT	CASSPGTGGYSNQPQHF
TRBV4-2	TRBJ2-1	-	TRBD2	TGTGCCAGCAGCCAAGATCACCGGGGGGAATACAATGAGCAGTTCTTC	CASSQDHRGEYNEQFF
TRBV7-2	TRBJ2-3	-	-	TGTGCCAGCAGCTCAATGACAACAGATACGCAGTATTTT	CASSSMTTDTQYF
TRBV10-3	TRBJ2-7	-	-	TGTGCCATCAGTGAGTCAACTAGCCCGGCCAACTACGAGCAGTACTTC	CAISESTSPANYEQYF
TRBV5-1	TRBJ2-5	-	TRBD1	TGCGCCAGCAGCTCGACAGGGGATGGAGATGAGACCCAGTACTTC	CASSSTGDGDETQYF
TRBV27	TRBJ1-2	-	-	TGTGCCAGCAGACCAGAGGTCGGGGGACCCCTGGGCTACACCTTC	CASRPEVGGPLGYTF
TRBV9	TRBJ1-3	-	TRBD1	TGTGCCAGTTCGGCGGTCAGGGGGCGTAACACCATATATTTT	CASSAVRGRNTIYF
TRBV5-1	TRBJ2-1	-	-	TGCGCCAGCAGCTTGTCCCGCAATGAGCAGTTCTTC	CASSLSRNEQFF
TRBV7-2	TRBJ2-1	-	-	TGTGCCAGCAGTGACGGACAGCGGATCTACAATGAGCAGTTCTTC	CASSDGQRIYNEQFF
TRBV6-6	TRBJ2-7	-	-	TGTGCCAGCAGTTGGACAATTAGCGGTAGCTCCTACGAGCAGTACTTC	CASSWTISGSSYEQYF
TRBV27	TRBJ1-1	-	-	TGTGCCAGCAGCTCAGGACAGATGATAAACACTGAAGCTTTCTTT	CASSSGQMINTEAFF
TRBV5-1	TRBJ2-3	-	TRBD2	TGCGCCAGCGGAAAAGGCTCTAGCGGGGGGACAGATACGCAGTATTTT	CASGKGSSGGTDTQYF
TRBV6-1	TRBJ2-7	many	TRBD1	TGTGCCAGCAGTGAAGGACAGGGAGCGTTTCACGAGCAGTACTTC	CASSEGQGAFHEQYF
TRBV5-1	TRBJ2-1	-	TRBD1	TGCGCCAGCAGCACGGGACAGGGCCTTGATGAGCAGTTCTTC	CASSTGQGLDEQFF
TRBV7-9	TRBJ1-4	-	-	TGTGCCAGCAGCACCGGACAGAATAATGAAAAACTGTTTTTT	CASSTGQNNEKLFF
TRBV6-1	TRBJ1-4	few	-	TGTGCCAGCAGTGAAGTTGGGAGACAGGAAACATCGGTAAATGAAAAACTGTTTTTT	CASSEVGRQETSVNEKLFF
TRBV21-1	TRBJ1-1	-	-	TGTGCCAGCAGCAAATTCGACAGGGGGAACACTGAAGCTTTCTTT	CASSKFDRGNTEAFF